What follows are 15 T cell receptor beta chains derived from one specimen sequenced in a study of CD8 T cells in ankylosing spondylitis (dated by TCRdb to the late 2010s). Receptors were amplified or captured by 5' RACE. The sequencing machine was an Illumina HiSeq 2500. The public reads were reanalyzed by TCRdb: fastp trimming at Q25, MiXCR alignment, in-frame beta chains only. Each CDR3 protein gets just one entry, which takes the most common genes and DNA from the rows behind it. The sample records about 130,000 distinct CDR3 sequences, over 6.5% of which are singletons. The ten largest make up over 9% of the sample. The sample comprised blood, either unsorted or a sorted T cell fraction (not recorded which). The receptors shown here come from a male donor with ankylosing spondylitis or in good health (not recorded which).

In this sample, this clonotype turned up many times. J is TRBJ1-1 and V is TRBV29-1; 7 bases are shared with TRBD1. Trimming removed 3 bases from V and 2 bases from J; junction bases left unmatched: 3. The CDR3 sequence is 13 residues long. Germline V gene lookup returns CDR1 SQVTM and CDR2 ANQGSEA. The chain's CDR3 is CSVEGQQNTEAFF. As DNA, the CDR3 is TGCAGCGTTGAGGGACAGCAAAACACTGAAGCTTTCTTT.

Ten or more counts support this clonotype. This chain links TRBV7-9 with TRBJ1-2, with a possible D match to TRBD1 (5 bases). The germline CDR1 and CDR2 sequences are SEHNR and FQNEAQ (reference sequence). Trimming removed 3 bases at V and 2 bases at J, with 10 bases between. The CDR3 consists of 14 residues. The CDR3 DNA reads TGTGCCAGCAGCTTCGGGACGGGGAACTATGGCTACACCTTC. This encodes CASSFGTGNYGYTF. The full variable domain, in which reference TRBV7-9 and TRBJ1-2 provide the parts outside the CDR3, is DTGVSQNPRHKITKRGQNVTFRCDPISEHNRLYWYRQTLGQGPEFLTYFQNEAQLEKSRLLSDRFSAERPKGSFSTLEIQRTEQGDSAMYLCASSFGTGNYGYTFGSGTRLTVV.

This clonotype was counted only a few times. The J gene is TRBJ1-1, the V gene TRBV6-1; TRBD1 matches at 7 bases. Germline lookup yields CDR1 MNHNS and CDR2 SASEGT. The CDR3 covers 14 residues. Losses at the gene ends were 7 bases for V and 0 bases for J; bases not matched to a gene: 5. The CDR3 protein is CASNSGGLNTEAFF. The CDR3 DNA reads TGTGCCAGCAACTCAGGGGGACTGAACACTGAAGCTTTCTTT.

This clonotype was found many times. V is TRBV10-3 and J is TRBJ1-3, with D possibly matching TRBD1 (5 bases). The length of the CDR3 is 14 residues. Trimming removed 11 bases at V and 1 base at J, with 15 bases between. Germline-derived CDR1 and CDR2 are ENHRY and SYGVKD. The CDR3 sequence: CAVGVGTSGNTIYF. CDR3 in DNA: TGTGCCGTCGGGGTAGGGACTTCTGGAAACACCATATATTTT.

At least ten counts were recorded for this clonotype. This sequence joins TRBV28 and TRBJ2-7; a possible D gene is TRBD1 (6 bases). The V end lost 6 bases, the J end lost 3 bases, and 12 bases lay between the germline ends. The CDR3 consists of 13 residues. Germline-derived CDR1 and CDR2 are MDHEN and SYDVKM. CDR3 amino acids: CASSLTGFYEQYF. In DNA, the CDR3 is TGTGCCAGCAGCCTGACAGGTTTCTACGAGCAGTACTTC.

This clonotype was counted many times. The CDR3: CASSLGGSTDTQYF. The CDR3 region has the DNA TGCGCCAGCAGCTTGGGCGGCAGCACAGATACGCAGTATTTT. The J gene is TRBJ2-3, the V gene TRBV5-1; D is unresolved. The CDR3 sequence is 14 residues long. V was clipped by 0 bases and J by 0 bases, with 5 bases between them. Germline CDR1 SGHRS, CDR2 YFSETQ.

Ten or more counts support this clonotype. The chain recombines TRBV30 with TRBJ2-1; D unclear. The germline V gene has CDR1 GTSNPN and CDR2 SVGIG (reference sequence). V was trimmed by 1 base and J by 3 bases, leaving 10 bases between them. This CDR3 comprises 14 residues. For the CDR3, the DNA is TGTGCCTGGAGTGCTTCGGAGAACTACAATGAGCAGTTCTTC. It encodes CAWSASENYNEQFF.

There are many counts of this clonotype. The chain combines TRBV5-1 with TRBJ1-1; 7 bases are shared with TRBD1. Germline V lookup: CDR1 SGHRS, CDR2 YFSETQ. The CDR3 covers 18 residues. Losses at the gene ends were 4 bases for V and 2 bases for J; bases not matched to a gene: 17. The CDR3 region has the DNA TGCGCCAGCAGCCCTTTCTACCGAGGGGGACAGCTAAACACTGAAGCTTTCTTT. This translates into CASSPFYRGGQLNTEAFF. The complete variable domain, with remaining parts taken from reference TRBV5-1 and TRBJ1-1, reads KAGVTQTPRYLIKTRGQQVTLSCSPISGHRSVSWYQQTPGQGLQFLFEYFSETQRNKGNFPGRFSGRQFSNSRSEMNVSTLELGDSALYLCASSPFYRGGQLNTEAFFGQGTRLTVV.

The sample holds many counts of this clonotype. The gene calls are TRBV20-1 and TRBJ1-2; 7 positions agree with TRBD1. CDR1 is DFQATT and CDR2 is SNEGSKA in the germline V gene (reference sequence). Trimming took 5 bases from V and 3 from J; bases not matched to a gene: 6. The CDR3 is 13 amino acids. The CDR3: CSAPDREDYGYTF. The CDR3 DNA is TGCAGTGCTCCTGACAGGGAGGACTATGGCTACACCTTC.

This clonotype was counted only a few times. The chain links TRBV12-3 or TRBV12-4 to TRBJ1-2; TRBD1 matches at 9 bases. This CDR3 is built from 13 residues. Losses at the gene ends were 4 bases for V and 7 bases for J; bases not matched to a gene: 4. The CDR3 loop is CASSSTGGFGYTF. The CDR3, as DNA: TGTGCCAGCAGTTCTACAGGGGGCTTTGGCTACACCTTC.

Concerning this clonotype: Just one base apart from a much larger clone, this may be a read error. J is TRBJ2-7 and V is TRBV3-1, with D possibly called TRBD1 or TRBD2 (7 bases each). Between the trimmed V and J ends, which lost 7 bases and 4 bases, there was a span of 26 bases. Looked up from germline, CDR1 is LGHDT and CDR2 is YNNKEL (reference sequence). The CDR3 sequence is 17 residues long. For the CDR3, the DNA is TGTGCCAGCACCCCCCAGGGGGAGGGGCAACTTAAGTACGAGCAGTACTTC. Amino acids: CASTPQGEGQLKYEQYF.

This clonotype was counted ten times or more. The rearrangement links TRBV7-9 to TRBJ2-1, with TRBD1 matching 10 bases. CDR3 size: 15 residues. V was clipped by 5 bases and J by 7 bases; unmatched bases: 8. The germline CDR1 and CDR2 sequences are SEHNR and FQNEAQ (reference sequence). The CDR3 sequence is CASSPIGQGGNEQFF. In DNA form, the CDR3 reads TGTGCCAGCAGCCCTATAGGACAGGGGGGGAATGAGCAGTTCTTC.

This clonotype was counted a few times. CDR3 in DNA: TGCGCCAGCAGCTTGGTGGCTAGCGGGGCCACAGATACGCAGTATTTT. Its protein is CASSLVASGATDTQYF. The gene calls are TRBV5-1 and TRBJ2-3, with 9 bases lining up with TRBD2. The CDR3 has 16 amino acids. Germline CDR1 is SGHRS and CDR2 is YFSETQ. V shed 0 bases, J shed 2 bases, and the junction held 4 bases outside the gene matches.

The J gene is TRBJ2-7, the V gene TRBV24-1, with D possibly matching TRBD2 (5 bases). This CDR3 contains 15 residues. In germline, CDR1 is KGHDR, CDR2 SFDVKD. Trimming pared 1 base from V and 2 bases from J, leaving 11 bases between. CDR3 nucleotide sequence: TGTGCCACCAGTGATTTCTCACACGGGGCCTACGAGCAGTACTTC. Its translation is CATSDFSHGAYEQYF.

This clonotype was seen many times. This chain's CDR3 is CASSLYNEQYF. The CDR3 DNA is TGCGCCAGCAGCTTGTACAACGAGCAGTACTTC. The chain has TRBV5-1 and TRBJ2-7; no clear D. The length of the CDR3 is 11 residues. Germline CDR1 is SGHRS and CDR2 is YFSETQ. Trimming stripped 1 base from V and 5 bases from J, with 4 bases between.